This entry concerns a single T cell receptor beta chain. Its specificity is not known. Data came from immunoSEQ multiplex PCR; TCRdb stores just in-frame clones and leaves some out. The top ten clones hold approximately 2.6% of a sample with about 180,000 clones, roughly nine tenths of them seen once. CDR1 and CDR2 from the germline V gene are SGHTA and FQGTGA. This CDR3 contains 17 residues. The V gene end was trimmed by 2 bases and the J gene end by 1 base; junction bases not matched to a gene: 7. Separation from the roughly 690-subject first cohort characterized the roughly 120-subject validation cohort, to which the donors belonged. The sample originates from a study of cytomegalovirus exposure and HLA in healthy donors. Study-level points and caveats: Generally TCR sequences proved uncommon, though certain public TCRs appeared in numerous donors. Per published reports, the classifier diagnosed cytomegalovirus status with high specificity and sensitivity. The investigators catalogued 150 to 200 TCR beta chains as cytomegalovirus-associated.

What was sequenced was PBMCs. This rearrangement joins TRBV7-3 to TRBJ2-3, with TRBD2 matching over 9 bases. This TCR came from a man between 18 and 35 years old in good health and CMV-seropositive. CDR3 nucleotides: TGTGCCAGCAGCTTACGTCGCGGGGGGGCCGGCACAGATACGCAGTATTTT. Protein sequence: CASSLRRGGAGTDTQYF.